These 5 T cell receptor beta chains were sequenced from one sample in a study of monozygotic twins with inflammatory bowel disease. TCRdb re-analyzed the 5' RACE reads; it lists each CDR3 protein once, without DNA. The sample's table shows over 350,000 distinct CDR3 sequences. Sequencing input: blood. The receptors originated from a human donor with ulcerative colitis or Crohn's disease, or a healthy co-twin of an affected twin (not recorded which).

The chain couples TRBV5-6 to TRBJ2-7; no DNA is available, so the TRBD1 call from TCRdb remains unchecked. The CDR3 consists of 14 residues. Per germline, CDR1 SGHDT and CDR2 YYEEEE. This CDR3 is CASSAQGQSYEQYF.

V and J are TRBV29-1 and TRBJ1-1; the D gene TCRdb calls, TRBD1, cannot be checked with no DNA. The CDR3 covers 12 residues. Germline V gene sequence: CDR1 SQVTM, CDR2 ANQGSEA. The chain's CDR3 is CSATDRLHRAFF.

CDR3 residues: CASSIGAGTGLDGYTF. The rearrangement links TRBV19 to TRBJ1-2; the D call of TRBD1 rests on TCRdb alone, since no DNA is present to check it. Germline-derived CDR1 and CDR2 are LNHDA and SQIVND (reference sequence). This CDR3 spans 16 amino acids.

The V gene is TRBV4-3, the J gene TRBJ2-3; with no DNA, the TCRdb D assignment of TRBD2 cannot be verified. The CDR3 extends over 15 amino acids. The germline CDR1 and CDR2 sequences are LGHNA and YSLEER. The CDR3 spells CASSQLAGGSNTQYF.

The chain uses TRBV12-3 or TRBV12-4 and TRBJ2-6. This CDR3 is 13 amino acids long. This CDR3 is CATTSSGANVLTF.